The 6 T cell receptor beta chains presented below share a single source sample, sequenced in a study of response to subunit inactivated influenza vaccine. TCRdb reprocessed the RT-PCR reads with MiXCR, giving one entry per CDR3 protein. In the table there are about 570,000 distinct CDR3 sequences, 12% of which are singletons. The source was PBMCs from blood, collected on the day of vaccination. The receptors shown here come from a man aged 50 to 59 who received an inactivated influenza vaccine.

This clonotype was detected only a few times. The rearrangement uses TRBV5-1 and TRBJ2-7; 13 bases fit TRBD2. CDR3 length equals 16 residues. With 3 bases clipped from V and 7 bases from J, the junction kept 10 bases outside the gene matches. Germline CDR1 SGHRS, CDR2 YFSETQ. The CDR3 DNA reads TGCGCCAGCAGCTATACTAGCGGGAGGGATATTGTTGAGCAGTACTTC. Its protein is CASSYTSGRDIVEQYF.

The rearrangement uses TRBV5-1 and TRBJ2-7; the D gene is possibly TRBD1 (7 bases). CDR1 is SGHRS and CDR2 is YFSETQ in the germline V gene. V was shortened by 9 bases and J by 0 bases, with 25 bases between the two germline ends. This CDR3 is 17 amino acids long. The CDR3 DNA follows: TGCGCCATCCCGAAAAGTAAGGGGGCGACTAGCTCCTACGAGCAGTACTTC. The encoded protein is CAIPKSKGATSSYEQYF. The full variable domain, with the rest looked up from reference TRBV5-1 and TRBJ2-7, is KAGVTQTPRYLIKTRGQQVTLSCSPISGHRSVSWYQQTPGQGLQFLFEYFSETQRNKGNFPGRFSGRQFSNSRSEMNVSTLELGDSALYLCAIPKSKGATSSYEQYFGPGTRLTVT.

The rearrangement joins TRBV5-1 to TRBJ2-3, with 10 bases matching TRBD1. Germline loops: CDR1 SGHRS, CDR2 YFSETQ. The CDR3 length is 17 residues. V trimming: 0 bases; J trimming: 1 base; junction bases outside the gene matches: 5. In nucleotides, the CDR3 is TGCGCCAGCAGCTTGGCCCCCGGGACAGGGGGCACAGATACGCAGTATTTT. Protein: CASSLAPGTGGTDTQYF.

This chain connects TRBV9 to TRBJ2-1, with D unresolved. Trimming shortened V by 3 bases and J by 3 bases, and 10 bases separated the two germline ends. Germline V gene lookup returns CDR1 SGDLS and CDR2 YYNGEE. The CDR3 spans 14 residues. CDR3 nucleotides: TGTGCCAGCAGCGAGGCGAGTGACTACAATGAGCAGTTCTTC. As protein: CASSEASDYNEQFF.

This clonotype was seen at least ten times. This rearrangement joins TRBV10-3 to TRBJ1-5; TRBD1 matches at 10 bases. The germline gives CDR1 ENHRY, CDR2 SYGVKD. V trimming: 3 bases; J trimming: 0 bases; junction bases outside the gene matches: 5. CDR3 length: 17 amino acids. CDR3 in DNA: TGTGCCATCAGTGACTCCGGGACAGGGGATAGCAATCAGCCCCAGCATTTT. It translates to CAISDSGTGDSNQPQHF.

The V gene is TRBV20-1, the J gene TRBJ2-7, with D perhaps TRBD1 (6 bases). Germline lookup yields CDR1 DFQATT and CDR2 SNEGSKA (reference sequence). This CDR3 has 14 residues. V lost 0 bases and J lost 4, with 13 bases in between. As DNA, the CDR3 is TGCAGTGCTAGAGACACCAGGGGAAGTTACGAGCAGTACTTC. This translates into CSARDTRGSYEQYF.